The text below deals with one TCR beta chain. Its specificity is unknown. The study ran its PCR with 60 Vbeta and 13 Jbeta primers. The data were produced by immunoSEQ multiplex PCR, yet TCRdb's version contains in-frame clones alone and is incomplete. The sample has some 170,000 clones, 55% to 75% seen once. This specimen comes from a study of cytomegalovirus exposure and HLA in healthy donors. Findings and caveats of the study: TCR beta V- and J-gene trimming, according to a later analysis, was linked to a missense DCLRE1C variant.

CDR3 length equals 17 residues. Trimming took off 0 bases at V and 1 base at J, with 13 bases between the two ends. Per the germline V gene, CDR1 is SGHVS and CDR2 is FQNEAQ. This clonotype originated in a human donor in good health. The V gene is TRBV7-8, the J gene TRBJ1-5; D is unclear. Source material: PBMCs. The DNA for the CDR3 is TGTGCCAGCAGCTTAGCCCTCGTCGGGTCCAGCAATCAGCCCCAGCATTTT. Its protein product is CASSLALVGSSNQPQHF.